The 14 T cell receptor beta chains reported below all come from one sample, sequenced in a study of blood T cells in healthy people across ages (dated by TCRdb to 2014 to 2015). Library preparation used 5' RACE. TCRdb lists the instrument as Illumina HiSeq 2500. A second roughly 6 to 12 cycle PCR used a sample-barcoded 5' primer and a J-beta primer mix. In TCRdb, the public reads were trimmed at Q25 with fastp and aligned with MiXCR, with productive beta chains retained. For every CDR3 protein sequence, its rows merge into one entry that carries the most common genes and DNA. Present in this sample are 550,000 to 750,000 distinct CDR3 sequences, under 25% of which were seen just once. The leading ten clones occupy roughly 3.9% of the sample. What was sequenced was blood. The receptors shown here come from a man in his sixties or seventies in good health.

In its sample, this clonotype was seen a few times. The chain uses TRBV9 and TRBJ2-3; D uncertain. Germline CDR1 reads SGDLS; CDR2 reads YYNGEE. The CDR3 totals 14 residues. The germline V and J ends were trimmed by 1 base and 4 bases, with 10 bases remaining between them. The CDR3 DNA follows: TGTGCCAGCAGCGTAATCGGTTTAGCAGATACGCAGTATTTT. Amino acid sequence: CASSVIGLADTQYF.

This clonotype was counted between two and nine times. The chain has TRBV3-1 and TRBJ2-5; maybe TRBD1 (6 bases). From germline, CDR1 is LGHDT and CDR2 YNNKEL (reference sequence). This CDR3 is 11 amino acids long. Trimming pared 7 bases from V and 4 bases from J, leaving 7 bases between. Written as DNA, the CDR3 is TGTGCCAGCATGGGGGCAGAGACCCAGTACTTC. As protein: CASMGAETQYF.

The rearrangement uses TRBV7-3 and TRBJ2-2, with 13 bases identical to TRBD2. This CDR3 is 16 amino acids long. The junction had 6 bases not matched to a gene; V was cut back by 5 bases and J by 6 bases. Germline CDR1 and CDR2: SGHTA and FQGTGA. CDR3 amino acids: CASSPRTSGSSGELFF. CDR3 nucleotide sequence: TGTGCCAGCAGCCCCCGGACTAGCGGGAGCTCCGGGGAGCTGTTTTTT.

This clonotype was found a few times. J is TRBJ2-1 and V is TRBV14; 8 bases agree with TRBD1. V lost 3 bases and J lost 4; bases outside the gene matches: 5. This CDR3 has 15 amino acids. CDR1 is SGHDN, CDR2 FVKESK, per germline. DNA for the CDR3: TGTGCCAGCAGCCAGGGGCAGGGGGCATACAATGAGCAGTTCTTC. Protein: CASSQGQGAYNEQFF.

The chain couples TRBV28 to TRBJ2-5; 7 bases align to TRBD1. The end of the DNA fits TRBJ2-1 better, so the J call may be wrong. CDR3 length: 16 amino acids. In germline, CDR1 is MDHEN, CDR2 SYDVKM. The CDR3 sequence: CASSQKTWTGYNEQFF. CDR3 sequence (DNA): TGTGCCAGCAGCCAAAAGACCTGGACAGGTTACAATGAGCAGTTCTTC.

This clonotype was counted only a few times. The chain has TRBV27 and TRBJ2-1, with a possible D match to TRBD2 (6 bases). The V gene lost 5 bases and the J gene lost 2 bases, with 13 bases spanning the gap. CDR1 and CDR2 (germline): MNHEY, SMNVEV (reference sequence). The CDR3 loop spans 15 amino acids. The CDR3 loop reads CASSGDFDPYNEQFF. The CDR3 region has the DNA TGTGCCAGCAGTGGGGACTTCGACCCCTACAATGAGCAGTTCTTC.

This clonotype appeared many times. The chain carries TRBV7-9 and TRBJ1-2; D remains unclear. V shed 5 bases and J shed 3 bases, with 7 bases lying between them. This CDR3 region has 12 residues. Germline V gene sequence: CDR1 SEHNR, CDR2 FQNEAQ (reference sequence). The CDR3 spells CASSREHYGYTF. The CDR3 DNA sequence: TGTGCCAGCAGCCGGGAGCACTATGGCTACACCTTC.

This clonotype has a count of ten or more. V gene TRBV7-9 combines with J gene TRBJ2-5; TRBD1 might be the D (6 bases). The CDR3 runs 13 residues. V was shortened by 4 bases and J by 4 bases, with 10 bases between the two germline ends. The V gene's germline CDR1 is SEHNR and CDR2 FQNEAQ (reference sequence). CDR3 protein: CASSSRGPETQYF. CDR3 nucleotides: TGTGCCAGCAGCTCCAGGGGACCAGAGACCCAGTACTTC.

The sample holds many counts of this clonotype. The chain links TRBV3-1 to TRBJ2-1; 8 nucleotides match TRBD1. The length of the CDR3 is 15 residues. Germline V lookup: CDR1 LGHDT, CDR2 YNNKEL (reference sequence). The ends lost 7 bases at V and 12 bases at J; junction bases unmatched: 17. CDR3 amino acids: CASTLGQGGKRGQFF. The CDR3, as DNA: TGTGCCAGCACCCTAGGACAGGGAGGAAAGCGCGGGCAGTTCTTC.

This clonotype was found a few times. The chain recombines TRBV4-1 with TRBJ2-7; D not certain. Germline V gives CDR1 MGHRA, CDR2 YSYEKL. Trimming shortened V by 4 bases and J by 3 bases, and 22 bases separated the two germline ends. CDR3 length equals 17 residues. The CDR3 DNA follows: TGCGCCAGCAGCCGGGATTATGACCTAACGGTTGACTACGAGCAGTACTTC. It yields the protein CASSRDYDLTVDYEQYF.

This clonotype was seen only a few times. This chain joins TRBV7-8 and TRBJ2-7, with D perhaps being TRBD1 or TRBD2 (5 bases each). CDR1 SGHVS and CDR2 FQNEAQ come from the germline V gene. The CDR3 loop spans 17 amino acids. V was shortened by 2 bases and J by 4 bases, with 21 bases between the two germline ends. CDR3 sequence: CASSLRDGATQRYEQYF. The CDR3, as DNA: TGTGCCAGCAGCTTACGGGACGGAGCTACTCAGCGGTACGAGCAGTACTTC.

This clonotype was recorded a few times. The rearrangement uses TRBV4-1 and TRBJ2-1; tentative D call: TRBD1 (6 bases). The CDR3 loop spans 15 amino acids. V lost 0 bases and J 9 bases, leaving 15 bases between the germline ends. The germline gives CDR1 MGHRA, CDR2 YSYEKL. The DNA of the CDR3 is TGCGCCAGCAGCCAAGATCTGACATTACAGGGTGAGCAGTTCTTC. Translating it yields CASSQDLTLQGEQFF.

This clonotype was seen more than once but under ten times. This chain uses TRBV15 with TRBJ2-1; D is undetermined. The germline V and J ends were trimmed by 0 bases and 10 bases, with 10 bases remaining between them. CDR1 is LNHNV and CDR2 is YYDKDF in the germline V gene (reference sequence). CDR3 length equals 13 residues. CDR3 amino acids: CATSRESLLEQFF. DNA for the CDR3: TGTGCCACCAGCAGAGAGTCCCTATTAGAGCAGTTCTTC.

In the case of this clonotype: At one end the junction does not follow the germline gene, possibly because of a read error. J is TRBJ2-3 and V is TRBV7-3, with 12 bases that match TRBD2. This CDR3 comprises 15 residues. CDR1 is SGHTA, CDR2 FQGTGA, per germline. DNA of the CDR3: TGTGCTAGCAGTCTAGCGGGAGGGGATCTGAATACGCAGTATTTT. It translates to CASSLAGGDLNTQYF.